This TCR beta chain was identified during a study of low-dose radiotherapy and immunotherapy resistance in tumors. About the research overall: Per fraction, Cohort 1 was given 0.5 Gy every 2 weeks, for a total of 6.5 Gy.

cDNA synthesis used a TRAV/TRBV-specific primer set for both chains. TCRs were amplified for around 21 PCR cycles with a constant-region primer and V-primer adapter. One entry per CDR3 protein, called by TCRdb with MiXCR from the reads. The data contain approximately 90,000 distinct CDR3 sequences, 18% of them singletons. This clonotype came up many times. Time point given: before trial treatment. Donors were administered nivolumab, ipilimumab, aspirin and low-dose cyclophosphamide, together with low-dose radiotherapy. Eligible patients had advanced solid tumors lacking tumor-infiltrating lymphocytes. Looked up from germline, CDR1 is SQVTM and CDR2 is ANQGSEA. V lost 6 bases and J lost 6, with 10 bases in between. The CDR3 spans 11 residues.

The sequence came from a male donor with prostate cancer. The sample consisted of PBMCs, taken before treatment. V usage is TRBV29-1 and J usage is TRBJ2-3, with no clear D. DNA of the CDR3: TGCAGCGTGAGCATAACGGATACGCAGTATTTT. As protein: CSVSITDTQYF.